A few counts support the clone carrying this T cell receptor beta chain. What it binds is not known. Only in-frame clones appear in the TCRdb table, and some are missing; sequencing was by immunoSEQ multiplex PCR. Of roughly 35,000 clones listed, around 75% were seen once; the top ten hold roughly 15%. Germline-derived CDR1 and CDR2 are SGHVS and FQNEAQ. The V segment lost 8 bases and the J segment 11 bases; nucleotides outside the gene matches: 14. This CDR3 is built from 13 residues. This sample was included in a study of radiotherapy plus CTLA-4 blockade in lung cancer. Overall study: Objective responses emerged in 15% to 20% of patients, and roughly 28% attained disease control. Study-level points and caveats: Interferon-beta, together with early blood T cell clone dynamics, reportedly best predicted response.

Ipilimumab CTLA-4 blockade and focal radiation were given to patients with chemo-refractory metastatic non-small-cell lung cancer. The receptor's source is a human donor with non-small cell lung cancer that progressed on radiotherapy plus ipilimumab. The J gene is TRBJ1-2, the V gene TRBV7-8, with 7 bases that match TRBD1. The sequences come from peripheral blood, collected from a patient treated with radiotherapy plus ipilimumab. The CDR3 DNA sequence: TGTGCCAGCGCTGGGGGGACAGTTGCGAGTTACACCTTC. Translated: CASAGGTVASYTF.